These 3 T cell receptor beta chains were all obtained from the same sample, sequenced in a study of blood T cell repertoires in COVID-19. Repertoires were generated with immunoSEQ multiplex PCR, while TCRdb's copy carries only in-frame clones and drops some. The sample yields approximately 15,000 clones, around 70% seen once. The sample was peripheral blood. These receptors were taken from a boy under 10 years old with active or convalescent COVID-19.

The V and J genes are TRBV27 and TRBJ1-3; D remains unclear. The CDR3 contains 14 residues. Germline V lookup: CDR1 MNHEY, CDR2 SMNVEV (reference sequence). Between the trimmed V and J ends, which lost 2 bases and 4 bases, there was a span of 9 bases. The CDR3, as DNA: TGTGCCAGCAGTTTAAGGTCAGGAGGAAACACCATATATTTT. Protein: CASSLRSGGNTIYF.

The J gene is TRBJ2-1, the V gene TRBV6-2 or TRBV6-3; 10 bases align to TRBD2. Germline V gene sequence: CDR1 MNHEY, CDR2 SVGEGT. V shed 5 bases and J 6 bases; nucleotides not matched to a gene: 4. The CDR3 sequence is 14 residues long. The CDR3 loop reads CASSPSGGANEQFF. The DNA of the CDR3 is TGTGCCAGCAGTCCCAGCGGGGGGGCCAATGAGCAGTTCTTC.

The genes are TRBV19 and TRBJ1-1, with 10 bases that match TRBD1. J gave up 8 bases and V 7 bases, and 7 bases lay outside the gene matches. This CDR3 is 13 amino acids long. Germline CDR1 and CDR2: LNHDA and SQIVND (reference sequence). The CDR3 protein is CASTTTGGVEAFF. CDR3 nucleotide sequence: TGTGCCAGTACCACGACAGGGGGCGTCGAAGCTTTCTTT.